The present T cell receptor beta chain was sequenced within a study of shared clonotypes between healthy human individuals. The protocol was immunoSEQ multiplex PCR, while the TCRdb copy is restricted to in-frame clones and leaves out a portion. The sample has under 1,100,000 clones; about 74% are singletons. In germline, CDR1 is KGHSH, CDR2 LQKENI. The V gene end was trimmed by 5 bases and the J gene end by 3 bases; junction bases not matched to a gene: 4. The CDR3 spans 15 residues. This chain connects TRBV18 to TRBJ2-3; 11 positions match TRBD2. The TCR comes from a young man in good health. Source material: memory CD4+ T cells sorted from blood. Subset given: CD45RA-negative fraction. Written as DNA, the CDR3 is TGTGCCAGCTCAATGACTAGCGGGGTTACAGATACGCAGTATTTT. It translates to CASSMTSGVTDTQYF. The full variable domain, completed using reference TRBV18 and TRBJ2-3, is NAGVMQNPRHLVRRRGQEARLRCSPMKGHSHVYWYRQLPEEGLKFMVYLQKENIIDESGMPKERFSAEFPKEGPSILRIQQVVRGDSAAYFCASSMTSGVTDTQYFGPGTRLTVL.